This T cell receptor beta chain derives from a study of T cell responses to AZD1222 COVID-19 vaccine (TCRdb year 2021). For the study in its entirety: A total of more than 230 trial participants underwent TCR sequencing, of whom under 220 had received two doses of AZD1222 and about 26 had received two doses of the MenACWY control vaccine. Trial participants were enrolled by age into subgroups of 18-55, 56-69 and 70-plus years, and around 150, 28 and 57 TCR-sequenced participants, respectively, were included in these subgroups.

The CDR3 regions of human TCRbeta chains were analyzed by immunosequencing. From the authors' description of their analysis: TCRs in the repertoires were compared against a reference library of SARS-CoV-2-specific TCRs that had been generated with the MIRA antigen-specificity platform. Breadth was defined as the fraction of unique TCRs that were SARS-CoV-2-associated, and depth was defined as the fraction of total T cells that were SARS-CoV-2-associated. Using the MIRA data, every spike-specific TCR was mapped to the spike region that the TCR reacted to and assigned to either a CD4 or a CD8 class. Log10-transformed breadth and depth values were compared by one-way ANOVA with Sidak's multiple comparisons tests. In TCRdb, the immuneACCESS table is reduced to in-frame sequences with V and J assigned. These tables do not hold every clone; where another copy was compared, an unresolved V gene accounts for under half, and the others remain unexplained. Clone size and the V and J calls come from that table; the DNA yielded D and trimming. The sample table holds tens of thousands of clones, of which almost 90% were seen once. The top ten clones comprise around 1.5% of the sample.

Results and caveats for the whole study, not just this receptor: Most participants were white British and females outnumbered males, and the authors suggested that clonal diversity may have been underestimated. After two AZD1222 doses, spike-specific TCR breadth and depth were significantly higher than at day 0 and than in MenACWY recipients. In the small 56-69-year group, the increase in depth fell short of significance, most likely because of low power. The whole spike protein was spanned by vaccine-associated CD4 TCRs, and dominant responses were seen in regions 160-218 and 743-854. Conclusions about previously exposed vaccinees were limited because only a handful of AZD1222 recipients were SARS-CoV-2 seropositive at baseline. Nearly half of unique spike-specific TCRs reportedly recognized epitopes outside regions mutated in the B.1.351 and B.1.1.7 variants. Because no day 14 peak-response samples were available, repertoires were characterized only after the peak T cell response.

The intended sense of this specimen's time point label: about 28 days (+/-7) after the second vaccine dose. AZD1222 recipients with second doses at about 4 weeks or about 12 weeks were pooled, because spike-specific TCR depth and breadth did not differ between schedules. Vaccinee samples were obtained from the UK trials COV001 and COV002, which included a single-blind randomized controlled phase 2/3 trial of AZD1222 (ChAdOx1 nCoV-19) in healthy adults. Trial participant PBMC samples were collected at day 0 and day 28 after the second dose for TCRbeta chain sequencing. For this clone: This clone's antigen is unknown. No base quality values were provided; no much bigger clone lies one nucleotide off.

Its CDR3 holds 16 amino acids, cysteine through phenylalanine. Here the CDR3 DNA is all that survives: 48 bases in frame from base 1. V is reduced by 4 bases and J by 1 base, leaving a spacing of 16 bases between them. The germline V gene specifies SGDLS as CDR1 and YYNGEE as CDR2. The specimen comprised peripheral blood, sampled 28 days after the second AZD1222 dose. The sequence came from an adult who received the AZD1222 COVID-19 vaccine. This sequence uses TRBV9 and TRBJ2-3, with no confidently assigned D gene. The CDR3 protein: CASSTQPGAGTDTQYF. The DNA sequence is TGTGCCAGCAGCACTCAACCGGGTGCTGGCACAGATACGCAGTATTTT.